The rows below give T cell receptor beta chains drawn from one sample of a study of T cell responses to AZD1222 COVID-19 vaccine. Some clones are missing from TCRdb's copy, which holds only in-frame ones; the method was immunoSEQ multiplex PCR. Among 90,000 to 150,000 clones listed, about 90% were seen once. The specimen comprised peripheral blood, sampled 28 days after the second AZD1222 dose. Receptors originate from an adult who received the AZD1222 COVID-19 vaccine. CDR3s include the opening cysteine and the closing phenylalanine or tryptophan. A D gene is named only where the DNA matches it firmly. Expanded clones get a size class; other rows say once, few or many, or leave the size out.

size: NA
V: TRBV3-1/TRBV3-2
D: NA
J: TRBJ1-1
DNA: TGTGCCAGCAGCCATCCCGGCAGGGGAAGTACTGAAGCTTTCTTT
CDR3: CASSHPGRGSTEAFF

size: NA
V: TRBV28
D: TRBD1
J: TRBJ1-2
DNA: TGTGCCAGCAGTTCCACAGACAGGGGCTCCTTCTATGGCTACACCTTC
CDR3: CASSSTDRGSFYGYTF

size: NA
V: TRBV29-1
D: TRBD2
J: TRBJ2-7
DNA: TGCAGCGTTGAAGCGGGGAGGGGTTCTGGCGAGCAGTACTTC
CDR3: CSVEAGRGSGEQYF

size: NA
V: TRBV21-1
D: NA
J: TRBJ1-4
DNA: TGTGCCAGCACTACCCCAGGGCGCCTTGCAACTAATGAAAAACTGTTTTTT
CDR3: CASTTPGRLATNEKLFF

size: NA
V: TRBV18
D: NA
J: TRBJ2-1
DNA: TGTGCCAGCTCCCCAAGGACAAGCTCCTACAATGAGCAGTTCTTC
CDR3: CASSPRTSSYNEQFF

size: once
V: TRBV7-9
D: TRBD1
J: TRBJ1-2
DNA: TGTGCCAGTACGGGACAGGGGAACTATGGCTACACCTTC
CDR3: CASTGQGNYGYTF

size: once
V: TRBV7-9
D: TRBD1
J: TRBJ1-5
DNA: TGTGCCAGCAGCCCGCGGGGACCGGGACAGGGGAACAATCAGCCCCAGCATTTT
CDR3: CASSPRGPGQGNNQPQHF

size: once
V: TRBV28
D: NA
J: TRBJ1-5
DNA: TGTGCCAGCAGTTTGCTAGGGGCCCGCGATCAGCCCCAGCATTTT
CDR3: CASSLLGARDQPQHF

size: NA
V: TRBV27
D: NA
J: TRBJ2-3
DNA: TGTGCCAGCAGTTTGGCCGATGGCACAGATACGCAGTATTTT
CDR3: CASSLADGTDTQYF

size: NA
V: TRBV5-4
D: TRBD2
J: TRBJ2-1
DNA: TGTGCCAGCAGCCGAACTAGCGAGAGCTACAATGAGCAGTTCTTC
CDR3: CASSRTSESYNEQFF

size: NA
V: TRBV9
D: TRBD1
J: TRBJ1-1
DNA: TGTGCCAGCAGCCCCCCTGGGGACAGGGACACTGAAGCTTTCTTT
CDR3: CASSPPGDRDTEAFF

size: NA
V: TRBV2
D: TRBD1
J: TRBJ2-7
DNA: TGTGCCAGCAGGGACAGGGGGGCCTCCTACGAGCAGTACTTC
CDR3: CASRDRGASYEQYF

size: NA
V: TRBV15
D: NA
J: TRBJ1-4
DNA: TGTGCCACCCACCGGAGTCCAACTAATGAAAAACTGTTTTTT
CDR3: CATHRSPTNEKLFF

size: NA
V: TRBV25-1
D: NA
J: TRBJ2-3
DNA: TGTGCCAGCAGTGAACCGGGGGTCCTCACAGATACGCAGTATTTT
CDR3: CASSEPGVLTDTQYF